These 4 T cell receptor beta chains came from one sample sequenced in a study of cytomegalovirus exposure and HLA in healthy donors. PCR involved 60 Vbeta and 13 Jbeta primers. Repertoires were generated with immunoSEQ multiplex PCR, while TCRdb's copy carries only in-frame clones and drops some. The top ten hold approximately 6.8% of the sample, which has 150,000 to 200,000 clones, 80% seen once. Input material: PBMCs. The receptors shown here come from a male donor in good health and CMV-seropositive.

CDR3 sequence (DNA): TGTGCCAGCATTACTATGTGGGGTAGGGGCTACGAGCAGTACTTC. This sequence encodes CASITMWGRGYEQYF. The chain carries TRBV27 and TRBJ2-7; D may be TRBD1 (5 bases). Germline-derived CDR1 and CDR2 are MNHEY and SMNVEV (reference sequence). V gave up 7 bases and J gave up 3 bases, with 19 bases separating them. The CDR3 consists of 15 residues.

Remarks on this clone: A junction end diverges from the germline sequence, so it may reflect a read error. The CDR3 DNA reads TGCGCCAGCAGCGTGCAACAGGGGGATGGCTACACCTTC. It yields the protein CASSVQQGDGYTF. The chain uses TRBV5-5 and TRBJ1-2; 8 bases are shared with TRBD1. Germline assignment: CDR1 SGHKS and CDR2 YYEKEE (reference sequence). This CDR3 spans 13 amino acids. Full variable domain (outside the CDR3, taken from reference TRBV5-5 and TRBJ1-2): DAGVTQSPTHLIKTRGQQVTLRCSPISGHKSVSWYQQVLGQGPQFIFQYYEKEERGRGNFPDRFSARQFPNYSSELNVNALLLGDSALYLCASSVQQGDGYTFGSGTRLTVV.

J is TRBJ2-2 and V is TRBV6-4, with D unclear. The V and J ends lost 5 bases and 3 bases respectively, with 4 bases between them. This CDR3 has 12 amino acids. Germline CDR1 MRHNA, CDR2 SNTAGT. The DNA for the CDR3 is TGTGCCAGCAGTTTAGACACCGGGGAGCTGTTTTTT. Amino acid sequence: CASSLDTGELFF.

The chain combines TRBV5-6 with TRBJ2-4, with no clear D. Germline assignment: CDR1 SGHDT and CDR2 YYEEEE. CDR3 length: 17 amino acids. The V end lost 4 bases, the J end lost 1 base, and 18 bases lay between the germline ends. The CDR3 DNA reads TGTGCCAGCAGCCTTACCACCAATCTGCGGGCCAAAAACATTCAGTACTTC. It specifies CASSLTTNLRAKNIQYF.